The rows below give T cell receptor beta chains drawn from one sample of a study of CD8+ T cells in alopecia areata. Data came from immunoSEQ multiplex PCR; TCRdb stores just in-frame clones and leaves some out. The table records some 150,000 clones, 50% to 65% of them present only once. The sequencing here drew on CD8+ T cells sorted from blood, taken at week 0. The receptor set was obtained from a human donor with alopecia areata. Both conserved end residues are part of each CDR3. The order of the fields is clone size, V gene, D gene, J gene, CDR3 DNA, CDR3 protein. A D gene is named only where the DNA matches it firmly. A clone size is listed for some rows: how often the clone was seen (once, few, many), or a class if it is expanded.

clone size: NA; V gene: TRBV29-1; D gene: TRBD2; J gene: TRBJ2-3; CDR3 DNA: TGCAGCGTTGATCGGCGGGGGGGCGGGGATACGCAGTATTTT; CDR3 protein: CSVDRRGGGDTQYF
clone size: few; V gene: TRBV19; D gene: TRBD2; J gene: TRBJ2-5; CDR3 DNA: TGTGCCAGTAGTATCAGCGATAGCGGGGGGGTATTTGCGGAGACCCAGTACTTC; CDR3 protein: CASSISDSGGVFAETQYF
clone size: NA; V gene: TRBV2; D gene: TRBD2; J gene: TRBJ2-3; CDR3 DNA: TGTGCCAGCAGTGCCCGCTCCTCCAGCGGGGTGAGCACAGATACGCAGTATTTT; CDR3 protein: CASSARSSSGVSTDTQYF
clone size: once; V gene: TRBV6-5; D gene: NA; J gene: TRBJ1-2; CDR3 DNA: TGTGCCAGCCATGGGGGGCCTAACTATGGCTACACCTTC; CDR3 protein: CASHGGPNYGYTF
clone size: NA; V gene: TRBV30; D gene: NA; J gene: TRBJ2-7; CDR3 DNA: TGTGCCTGGAGTACGGATAGCTCCTACGAGCAGTACTTC; CDR3 protein: CAWSTDSSYEQYF
clone size: NA; V gene: TRBV29-1; D gene: NA; J gene: TRBJ2-1; CDR3 DNA: TGCAGCGTTGCGGGGGTCAGCTCCTACAATGAGCAGTTCTTC; CDR3 protein: CSVAGVSSYNEQFF
clone size: NA; V gene: TRBV29-1; D gene: TRBD1; J gene: TRBJ2-5; CDR3 DNA: TGCAGCGTTGACAGGGGGCAAGAGACCCAGTACTTC; CDR3 protein: CSVDRGQETQYF
clone size: few; V gene: TRBV11-2; D gene: NA; J gene: TRBJ1-5; CDR3 DNA: TGTGCCAGCAGCCAGGGGTACGGTCAGCCCCAGCATTTT; CDR3 protein: CASSQGYGQPQHF
clone size: NA; V gene: TRBV30; D gene: NA; J gene: TRBJ1-1; CDR3 DNA: TGTGCCTGGAGCGACGTAGCGGGGATCACTGAAGCTTTCTTT; CDR3 protein: CAWSDVAGITEAFF
clone size: few; V gene: TRBV5-1; D gene: NA; J gene: TRBJ2-3; CDR3 DNA: TGCGCCAGCAGTTCCCAAGGGACAGATACGCAGTATTTT; CDR3 protein: CASSSQGTDTQYF
clone size: few; V gene: TRBV7-9; D gene: TRBD1; J gene: TRBJ2-7; CDR3 DNA: TGTGCCAGCAGCCAAGAGAACAGGGGGTACTACGAGCAGTACTTC; CDR3 protein: CASSQENRGYYEQYF
clone size: NA; V gene: TRBV10-1; D gene: NA; J gene: TRBJ2-7; CDR3 DNA: TGCGCCAGCAGTGACGGAGTAGGGGCTTCCTACGAGCAGTACTTC; CDR3 protein: CASSDGVGASYEQYF
clone size: few; V gene: TRBV7-2; D gene: NA; J gene: TRBJ2-7; CDR3 DNA: TGTGCCAGCAGCCCCATTGGCGAGCAGTACTTC; CDR3 protein: CASSPIGEQYF
clone size: few; V gene: TRBV6-5; D gene: NA; J gene: TRBJ1-2; CDR3 DNA: TGTGCCAGCAGTTACGGTGGGGGCAACTATGGCTACACCTTC; CDR3 protein: CASSYGGGNYGYTF
clone size: NA; V gene: TRBV4-1; D gene: NA; J gene: TRBJ1-1; CDR3 DNA: TGCGCCAGCAGCCAAGGGGGGCCCGGGGGCACTGAAGCTTTCTTT; CDR3 protein: CASSQGGPGGTEAFF
clone size: few; V gene: TRBV19; D gene: TRBD2; J gene: TRBJ2-7; CDR3 DNA: TGTGCCAGTAGTATCTTCGGGGGGGTATACGAGCAGTACTTC; CDR3 protein: CASSIFGGVYEQYF
clone size: NA; V gene: TRBV9; D gene: NA; J gene: TRBJ1-2; CDR3 DNA: TGTGCCAGCAGCGCCATAAACGAGCCCAGGGGTGGCTACACCTTC; CDR3 protein: CASSAINEPRGGYTF
clone size: few; V gene: TRBV7-9; D gene: TRBD2; J gene: TRBJ2-6; CDR3 DNA: TGCGCCAGCAGCCAGCCTAGCGGTGGGGCCAACGTCCTGACTTTC; CDR3 protein: CASSQPSGGANVLTF
clone size: NA; V gene: TRBV4-3; D gene: NA; J gene: TRBJ1-1; CDR3 DNA: TGCGCCAGCAGCCGAACCGGACAGTTGAACACTGAAGCTTTCTTT; CDR3 protein: CASSRTGQLNTEAFF
clone size: many; V gene: TRBV15; D gene: NA; J gene: TRBJ1-5; CDR3 DNA: TGTGCCACCAGCAGGTTCCCGCGGGACAAGACCAATCAGCCCCAGCATTTT; CDR3 protein: CATSRFPRDKTNQPQHF
clone size: NA; V gene: TRBV27; D gene: TRBD1; J gene: TRBJ2-7; CDR3 DNA: TGTGCCAGCAGTTTCGGGACAGCCTACGAGCAGTACTTC; CDR3 protein: CASSFGTAYEQYF
clone size: NA; V gene: TRBV2; D gene: NA; J gene: TRBJ2-7; CDR3 DNA: TGTGCCAGCAGTGGCGACAGCTACGAGCAGTACTTC; CDR3 protein: CASSGDSYEQYF
clone size: few; V gene: TRBV19; D gene: NA; J gene: TRBJ1-5; CDR3 DNA: TGTGCCAGTTCTAACCCTTGGCTGGAAATTAGCAATCAGCCCCAGCATTTT; CDR3 protein: CASSNPWLEISNQPQHF
clone size: NA; V gene: TRBV13; D gene: TRBD1; J gene: TRBJ2-1; CDR3 DNA: TGTGCCAGCAGCTCGGACAGGGGATCGCAGTTCTTC; CDR3 protein: CASSSDRGSQFF
clone size: NA; V gene: TRBV27; D gene: NA; J gene: TRBJ2-3; CDR3 DNA: TGTGCCAGCAGTTTTGGGCAGCATAGAGATACGCAGTATTTT; CDR3 protein: CASSFGQHRDTQYF
clone size: NA; V gene: TRBV30; D gene: NA; J gene: TRBJ1-4; CDR3 DNA: TGTGCCTGGAGTGTGGGAGGGGTTGAAAAACTGTTTTTT; CDR3 protein: CAWSVGGVEKLFF
clone size: few; V gene: TRBV2; D gene: TRBD2; J gene: TRBJ2-1; CDR3 DNA: TGTGCCAGCAGTGATAGCGGGATCTCCTACAATGAGCAGTTCTTC; CDR3 protein: CASSDSGISYNEQFF
clone size: NA; V gene: TRBV30; D gene: NA; J gene: TRBJ2-3; CDR3 DNA: TGTGCCTGGAGCGTAGTAGGGGGATCTTCAGATACGCAGTATTTT; CDR3 protein: CAWSVVGGSSDTQYF
clone size: few; V gene: TRBV9; D gene: NA; J gene: TRBJ1-2; CDR3 DNA: TGTGCCAGCAGCGTAGCGGGTTCGGGGTTGGGTTATGGCTACACCTTC; CDR3 protein: CASSVAGSGLGYGYTF
clone size: NA; V gene: TRBV6-1; D gene: TRBD2; J gene: TRBJ2-1; CDR3 DNA: TGTGCCAGCAGTGAATTTCCTAGCGGGGGGGCAGGTGAGCAGTTCTTC; CDR3 protein: CASSEFPSGGAGEQFF
clone size: NA; V gene: TRBV27; D gene: NA; J gene: TRBJ2-7; CDR3 DNA: TGTGCCAGCAGTTTATACCCAGGGGCAGACGAGCAGTACTTC; CDR3 protein: CASSLYPGADEQYF
clone size: NA; V gene: TRBV29-1; D gene: NA; J gene: TRBJ1-4; CDR3 DNA: TGCAGCGTTTGGGACGGACAAAATGAAAAACTGTTTTTT; CDR3 protein: CSVWDGQNEKLFF
clone size: NA; V gene: TRBV5-6; D gene: TRBD2; J gene: TRBJ2-3; CDR3 DNA: TGTGCCAGCACTCCTAGCGGAAGTAGCACAGATACGCAGTATTTT; CDR3 protein: CASTPSGSSTDTQYF
clone size: NA; V gene: TRBV7-9; D gene: NA; J gene: TRBJ1-2; CDR3 DNA: TGTGCCAGCAGCCCCGATACCCCCTTGGATGGCTACACCTTC; CDR3 protein: CASSPDTPLDGYTF
clone size: NA; V gene: TRBV27; D gene: TRBD1; J gene: TRBJ1-2; CDR3 DNA: TGTGCCAGCAGTCCTTCGACAGGGGAAGCTAACTATGGCTACACCTTC; CDR3 protein: CASSPSTGEANYGYTF
clone size: few; V gene: TRBV14; D gene: NA; J gene: TRBJ2-1; CDR3 DNA: TGTGCCAGCAGCCAGGACTTGGGGGACAATGAGCAGTTCTTC; CDR3 protein: CASSQDLGDNEQFF
clone size: few; V gene: TRBV7-3; D gene: NA; J gene: TRBJ2-3; CDR3 DNA: TGTGCCAGCAGCTTAGCGGGGAGCCGCACAGATACGCAGTATTTT; CDR3 protein: CASSLAGSRTDTQYF
clone size: NA; V gene: TRBV15; D gene: NA; J gene: TRBJ2-7; CDR3 DNA: TGTGCCACCAGCAGAAACGACCCGGGCAGAGACAGACTCGGGGAGCAGTACTTC; CDR3 protein: CATSRNDPGRDRLGEQYF
clone size: NA; V gene: TRBV30; D gene: NA; J gene: TRBJ2-5; CDR3 DNA: TGTGCCTGGAGTGTGGACGGAAAAGAGACCCAGTACTTC; CDR3 protein: CAWSVDGKETQYF
clone size: NA; V gene: TRBV29-1; D gene: TRBD1; J gene: TRBJ2-2; CDR3 DNA: TGCAGCGGGACAGGGGGCACCGGGGAGCTGTTTTTT; CDR3 protein: CSGTGGTGELFF
clone size: NA; V gene: TRBV5-6; D gene: NA; J gene: TRBJ1-2; CDR3 DNA: TGTGCCAGCAGCTTGGGATCTACAGGATTCGGCTACACCTTC; CDR3 protein: CASSLGSTGFGYTF
clone size: NA; V gene: TRBV6-5; D gene: TRBD1; J gene: TRBJ1-1; CDR3 DNA: TGTGCCAGCAGTGAGTCAGGGGGCAACACTGAAGCTTTCTTT; CDR3 protein: CASSESGGNTEAFF
clone size: few; V gene: TRBV12-5; D gene: TRBD1; J gene: TRBJ1-4; CDR3 DNA: TGTGCTAGTAAGGAGGACAGGGTTGGAGATGAAAAACTGTTTTTT; CDR3 protein: CASKEDRVGDEKLFF
clone size: few; V gene: TRBV29-1; D gene: TRBD1; J gene: TRBJ2-7; CDR3 DNA: TGCAGCGTAGTCACAGGGGGCGGGCAGTACTTC; CDR3 protein: CSVVTGGGQYF
clone size: NA; V gene: TRBV27; D gene: TRBD1; J gene: TRBJ1-1; CDR3 DNA: TGTGCCAGCAGTAAACAGGGGACGAACACTGAAGCTTTCTTT; CDR3 protein: CASSKQGTNTEAFF
clone size: NA; V gene: TRBV15; D gene: NA; J gene: TRBJ1-2; CDR3 DNA: TGTGCCACCAGCAGAGATACCGGACAGCCCTATGGCTACACCTTC; CDR3 protein: CATSRDTGQPYGYTF
clone size: few; V gene: TRBV30; D gene: NA; J gene: TRBJ1-1; CDR3 DNA: TGTGCCTGGAGTGTATGGGGAGGACTGAACACTGAAGCTTTCTTT; CDR3 protein: CAWSVWGGLNTEAFF
clone size: NA; V gene: TRBV30; D gene: NA; J gene: TRBJ1-1; CDR3 DNA: TGTGCCTGGAGTGTTAACTGGGGCACTGAAGCTTTCTTT; CDR3 protein: CAWSVNWGTEAFF
clone size: NA; V gene: TRBV28; D gene: TRBD1; J gene: TRBJ1-1; CDR3 DNA: TGTGCCGTCTGGCCTTCGGGACAGACTAACACTGAAGCTTTCTTT; CDR3 protein: CAVWPSGQTNTEAFF
clone size: NA; V gene: TRBV27; D gene: TRBD2; J gene: TRBJ2-7; CDR3 DNA: TGTGCCAGCATGGGGCGGGGGGCCCGGTACGAGCAGTACTTC; CDR3 protein: CASMGRGARYEQYF
clone size: NA; V gene: TRBV30; D gene: TRBD2; J gene: TRBJ2-1; CDR3 DNA: TGTGCCTGGAGTGCCCCAGGACTAGCGGGGGACAATGAGCAGTTCTTC; CDR3 protein: CAWSAPGLAGDNEQFF